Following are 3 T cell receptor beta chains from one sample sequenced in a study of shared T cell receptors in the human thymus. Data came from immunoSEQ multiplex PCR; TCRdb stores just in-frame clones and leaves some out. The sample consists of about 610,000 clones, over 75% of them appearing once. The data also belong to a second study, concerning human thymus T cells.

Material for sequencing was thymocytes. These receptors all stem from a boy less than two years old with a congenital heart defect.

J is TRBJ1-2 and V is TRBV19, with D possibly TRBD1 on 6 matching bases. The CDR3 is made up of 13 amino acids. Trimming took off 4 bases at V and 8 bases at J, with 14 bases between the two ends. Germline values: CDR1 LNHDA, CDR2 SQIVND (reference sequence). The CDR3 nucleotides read TGTGCCAGTAGTAACAACAGGGATCGGGGCTACACCTTC. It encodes CASSNNRDRGYTF.

Here the CDR3 DNA reads TGTGCCATCAGTGAGTCTAGCGGGAGGGCCGAGGCCACCTACTATTACAATGAGCAGTTCTTC. Translated, it gives CAISESSGRAEATYYYNEQFF. V gene TRBV10-3 combines with J gene TRBJ2-1, with 11 bases matching TRBD2. The CDR3 totals 21 residues. The V gene end was trimmed by 0 bases and the J gene end by 4 bases; junction bases not matched to a gene: 17. Germline values: CDR1 ENHRY, CDR2 SYGVKD.

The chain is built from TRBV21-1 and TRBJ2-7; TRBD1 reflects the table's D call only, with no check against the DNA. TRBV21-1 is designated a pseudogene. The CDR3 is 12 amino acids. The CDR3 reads CAKDRGSYEQYF. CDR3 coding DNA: TGTGCCAAGGACAGGGGTTCCTACGAGCAGTACTTC.